This T cell receptor beta chain was captured by sequencing in a study of cytomegalovirus exposure and HLA in healthy donors. Notes on the study in general: Rare sequences made up most TCRs, while some public TCRs were found in many donors. Reports indicated that the classifier achieved high specificity and sensitivity in diagnosing cytomegalovirus status. Confirmation was obtained in vitro that a few CMV-associated chains are specific for CMV antigens.

Generated by immunoSEQ multiplex PCR, the TCRdb table keeps only in-frame clones and is missing some. The sample has about 140,000 clones, about 86% seen once. The V end lost 3 bases, the J end lost 4 bases, and 17 bases lay between the germline ends. The CDR3 extends over 15 amino acids. CDR1 is SGHTS, CDR2 YDEGEE, per germline. Comments on this clone: No antigen is known for it.

The origin of this receptor is a woman aged 18-29 years in good health and CMV-seropositive. The sequencing input was PBMCs. The chain carries TRBV5-8 and TRBJ2-7, with D maybe TRBD1 (6 bases). The DNA for the CDR3 is TGTGCCAGCAGCTCGGACGGGACAAGTCCTTACGAGCAGTACTTC. It specifies CASSSDGTSPYEQYF.